This T cell receptor beta chain was obtained from a study of T cell responses to AZD1222 COVID-19 vaccine. The CDR3 is 14 residues long. Germline loops: CDR1 SGHVS, CDR2 FNYEAQ. V lost 5 bases and J 8 bases, leaving 18 bases between the germline ends. The protocol was immunoSEQ multiplex PCR, while the TCRdb copy is restricted to in-frame clones and leaves out a portion. The table has 70,000 to 80,000 clones, about nine tenths seen once. This specimen was peripheral blood, taken on day 0 of AZD1222 vaccination. The sequence derives from an adult in good health. This chain links TRBV7-6 with TRBJ1-1; TRBD1 might be the D (5 bases). The CDR3 nucleotides read TGTGCCAGCAGCCCCTCAACAGGCCGCGTGGAAGCTTTCTTT. The encoded protein is CASSPSTGRVEAFF.